This T cell receptor beta chain emerged from a study of shared clonotypes between healthy human individuals. Study observations and caveats: Limited genetic and exposure-history diversity came from having few donors.

All the donors were Caucasian adults who lived in Nashville, Tennessee. The authors split each subset's genomic DNA evenly across several immunoSEQ plates. Unsorted PBMC DNA sequencing spanned ten immunoSEQ deep assay plates. Generated by immunoSEQ multiplex PCR, the TCRdb table keeps only in-frame clones and is missing some. The sample yields around 95,000 clones, approximately 44% seen once. The CDR3 totals 19 residues. CDR1 GTSNPN and CDR2 SVGIG come from the germline V gene (reference sequence). The trim removed 6 bases at V and 2 bases at J, leaving 20 bases unmatched. Ten or more counts support this clone. Its target is unknown.

The sample comprised PBMCs. The TCR originated in a middle-aged woman in good health. Some clones in this sample may be carry-over from other donors' samples. The chain joins TRBV30 to TRBJ2-7; 12 bases agree with TRBD2. For the CDR3, the DNA is TGTGCCTGCCGGCAGGATCGACTAGCGGGAGTTCTACAAACCTACGAGCAGTACTTC. It yields the protein CACRQDRLAGVLQTYEQYF.